Sequencing of this TCR beta chain was carried out in a study of read filtering for tumor transcriptome and immune sequencing. Background on the study: The cohort had some 16 men and approximately 13 women aged about 47 to 80, mean roughly 71 years.

This clonotype was detected many times. Molecular barcoded adaptors covering alpha/delta and beta/gamma chains were used on roughly 400 ng RNA. TCRdb passed the reads through MiXCR, listing each CDR3 protein once. The sample consists of about 38,000 distinct CDR3 sequences, 11% to 15% of them appearing once. Germline V gene sequence: CDR1 SGHTA, CDR2 FQGTGA. This CDR3 spans 14 amino acids. Trimming took 0 bases from V and 9 from J, leaving 12 bases between them. The J gene is TRBJ2-1, the V gene TRBV7-3, with D possibly matching TRBD1 (5 bases). The material sequenced was a population of CD138-negative cells sorted from bone marrow. This receptor was obtained from a donor at least 40 years old with multiple myeloma. CDR3 protein: CASSLTGVASEQFF. CDR3 coding DNA: TGTGCCAGCAGCTTAACAGGGGTGGCGAGTGAGCAGTTCTTC.